The clone carrying this TCR beta chain was observed a few times. What it binds is unknown. These data originate in a study of blood T cells in healthy people across ages. General study findings and limits: Older age coincided with a roughly linear decline in TCR beta diversity per million T cells.

Primed by a sample-barcoded 5' primer and a J-beta primer mix, a second PCR proceeded for 7 to 11 cycles. Each of the cDNA molecules was tagged by a template-switch adaptor with 12 random nucleotides. TCRdb recomputed calls from the 5' RACE reads with MiXCR, one row per CDR3 protein. The profile covers 650,000 to 1,000,000 distinct CDR3 sequences, with 30% to 45% appearing a single time and about an eighth taken by the ten largest. CDR3 length: 13 residues. Germline trimming cut 3 bases from V and 13 bases from J; bases unmatched to any gene: 4. CDR1 MDHEN and CDR2 SYDVKM come from the germline V gene. RNA extraction gave at least 5 micrograms of total RNA per sample.

Sequencing used blood. The clonotype originates from a man aged 18 to 30 in good health. The rearrangement uses TRBV28 and TRBJ2-1; 12 bases are a match to TRBD2. The chain's CDR3 is CASSFLGLAGQFF. The DNA of the CDR3 is TGTGCCAGCAGTTTCCTCGGACTAGCGGGACAGTTCTTC.